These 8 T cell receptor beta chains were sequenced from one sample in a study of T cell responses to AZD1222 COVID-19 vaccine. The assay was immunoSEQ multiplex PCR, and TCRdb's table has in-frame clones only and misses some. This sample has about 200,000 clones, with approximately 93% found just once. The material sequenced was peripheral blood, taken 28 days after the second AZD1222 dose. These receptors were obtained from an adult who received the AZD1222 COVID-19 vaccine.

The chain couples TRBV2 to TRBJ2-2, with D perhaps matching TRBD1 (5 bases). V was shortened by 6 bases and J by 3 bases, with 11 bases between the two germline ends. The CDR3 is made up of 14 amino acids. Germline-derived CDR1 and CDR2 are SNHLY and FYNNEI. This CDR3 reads CASRDSRDTGELFF. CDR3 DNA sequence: TGTGCCAGCAGGGATTCCAGGGACACCGGGGAGCTGTTTTTT.

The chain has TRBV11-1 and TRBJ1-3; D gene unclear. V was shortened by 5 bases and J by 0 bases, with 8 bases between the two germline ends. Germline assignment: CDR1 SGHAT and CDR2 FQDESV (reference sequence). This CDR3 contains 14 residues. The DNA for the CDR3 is TGTGCCAGCAGCCACGGGTTCTCTGGAAACACCATATATTTT. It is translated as CASSHGFSGNTIYF.

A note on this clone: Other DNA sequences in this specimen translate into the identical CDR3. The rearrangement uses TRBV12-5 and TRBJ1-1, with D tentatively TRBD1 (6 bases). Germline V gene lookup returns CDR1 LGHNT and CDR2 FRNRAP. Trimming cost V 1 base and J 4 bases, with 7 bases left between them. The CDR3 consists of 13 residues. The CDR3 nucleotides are TGTGCTAGTGGTTTGGAACAGGGCACTGAAGCTTTCTTT. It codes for CASGLEQGTEAFF.

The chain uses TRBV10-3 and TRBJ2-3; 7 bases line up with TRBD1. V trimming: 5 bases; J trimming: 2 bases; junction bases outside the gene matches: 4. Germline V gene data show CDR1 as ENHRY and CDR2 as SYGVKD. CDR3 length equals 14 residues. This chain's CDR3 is CAISRQGLTDTQYF. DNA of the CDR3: TGTGCCATCAGTAGACAGGGCCTCACAGATACGCAGTATTTT.

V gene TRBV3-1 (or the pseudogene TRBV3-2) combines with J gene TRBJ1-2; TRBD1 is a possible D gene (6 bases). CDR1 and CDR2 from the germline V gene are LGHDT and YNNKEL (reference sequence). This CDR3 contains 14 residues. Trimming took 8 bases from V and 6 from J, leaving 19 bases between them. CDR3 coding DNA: TGTGCCAGCGGCTTAATGACAGGAGACCATGGCTACACCTTC. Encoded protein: CASGLMTGDHGYTF.

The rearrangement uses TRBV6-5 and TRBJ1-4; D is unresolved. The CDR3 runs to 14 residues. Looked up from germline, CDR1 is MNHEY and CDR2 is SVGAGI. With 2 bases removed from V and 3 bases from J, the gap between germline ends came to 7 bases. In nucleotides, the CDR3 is TGTGCCAGCAGTTACCGGCAGGCTAATGAAAAACTGTTTTTT. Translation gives CASSYRQANEKLFF.

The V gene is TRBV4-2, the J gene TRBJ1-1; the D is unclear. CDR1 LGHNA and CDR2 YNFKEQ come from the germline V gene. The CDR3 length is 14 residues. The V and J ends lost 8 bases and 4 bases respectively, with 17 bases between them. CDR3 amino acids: CASADKGLSTEAFF. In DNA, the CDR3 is TGTGCCAGCGCCGATAAAGGGTTGAGCACTGAAGCTTTCTTT.

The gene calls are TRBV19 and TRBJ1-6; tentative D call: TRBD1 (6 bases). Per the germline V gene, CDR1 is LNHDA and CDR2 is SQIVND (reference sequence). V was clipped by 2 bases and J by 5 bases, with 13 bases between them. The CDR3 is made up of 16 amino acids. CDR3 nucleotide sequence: TGTGCCAGTAGTATACAGGGGATAGGAGATAATTCACCCCTCCACTTT. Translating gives CASSIQGIGDNSPLHF. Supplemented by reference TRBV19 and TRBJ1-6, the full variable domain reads DGGITQSPKYLFRKEGQNVTLSCEQNLNHDAMYWYRQDPGQGLRLIYYSQIVNDFQKGDIAEGYSVSREKKESFPLTVTSAQKNPTAFYLCASSIQGIGDNSPLHFGNGTRLTVT.